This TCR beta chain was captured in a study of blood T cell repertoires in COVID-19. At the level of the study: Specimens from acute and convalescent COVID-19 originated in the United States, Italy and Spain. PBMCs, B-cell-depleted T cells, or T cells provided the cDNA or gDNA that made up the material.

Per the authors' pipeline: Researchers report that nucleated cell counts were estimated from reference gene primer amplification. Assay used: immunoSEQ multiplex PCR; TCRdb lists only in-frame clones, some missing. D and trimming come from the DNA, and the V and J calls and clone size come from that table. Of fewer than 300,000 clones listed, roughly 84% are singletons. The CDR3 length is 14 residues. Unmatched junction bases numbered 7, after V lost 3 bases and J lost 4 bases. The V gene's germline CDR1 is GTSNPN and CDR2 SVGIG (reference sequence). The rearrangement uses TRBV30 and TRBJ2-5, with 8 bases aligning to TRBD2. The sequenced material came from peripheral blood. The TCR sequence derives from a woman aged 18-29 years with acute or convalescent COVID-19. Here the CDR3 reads CAWRPAGVRETQYF. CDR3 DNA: TGTGCCTGGAGACCAGCGGGAGTACGAGAGACCCAGTACTTC.